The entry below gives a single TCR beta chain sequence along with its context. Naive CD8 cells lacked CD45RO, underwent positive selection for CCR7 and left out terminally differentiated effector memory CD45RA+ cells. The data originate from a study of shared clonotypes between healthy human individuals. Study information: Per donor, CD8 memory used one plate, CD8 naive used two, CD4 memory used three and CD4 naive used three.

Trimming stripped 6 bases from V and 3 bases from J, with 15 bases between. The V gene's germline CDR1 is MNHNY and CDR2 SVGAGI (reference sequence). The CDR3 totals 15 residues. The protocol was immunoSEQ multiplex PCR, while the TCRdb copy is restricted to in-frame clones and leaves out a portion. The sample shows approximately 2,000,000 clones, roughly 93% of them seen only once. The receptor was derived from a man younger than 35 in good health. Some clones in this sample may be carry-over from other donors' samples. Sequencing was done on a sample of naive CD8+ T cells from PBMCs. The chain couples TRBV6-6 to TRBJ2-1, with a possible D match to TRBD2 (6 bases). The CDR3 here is CASSPPVAVYNEQFF. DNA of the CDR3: TGTGCCAGCAGCCCCCCCGTAGCGGTCTACAATGAGCAGTTCTTC.